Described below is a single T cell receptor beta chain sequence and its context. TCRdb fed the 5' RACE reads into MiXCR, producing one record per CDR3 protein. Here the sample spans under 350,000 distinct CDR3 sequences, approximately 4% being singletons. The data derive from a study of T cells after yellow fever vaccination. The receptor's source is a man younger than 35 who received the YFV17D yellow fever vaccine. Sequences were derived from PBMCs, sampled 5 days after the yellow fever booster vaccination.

As DNA, the CDR3 is TGTGCCAGCAGCTTACCCCAGGGGGCTGTCACTGAAGCTTTCTTT. Translated: CASSLPQGAVTEAFF. The V and J genes are TRBV7-9 and TRBJ1-1; TRBD1 matches at 8 bases. The ends lost 2 bases at V and 4 bases at J; junction bases unmatched: 6. The CDR3 has 15 residues. Germline CDR1 SEHNR, CDR2 FQNEAQ (reference sequence).